Sequencing of this T cell receptor (delta chain) was carried out in a study of gamma-delta T cells after stem cell transplantation. TCRdb used CATT to re-call clones from the RT-PCR reads. This table has thousands of delta-chain clones, 12% appearing once. Sequencing was carried out using gamma-delta T cells. The source of this sequence is a human donor. It is not recorded whose cells these are; they may come from a transplant donor.

CDR3 amino acids: CALGEPLGFPLGDTREYTDKLIF. DNA for the CDR3: TGTGCTCTTGGGGAACCCCTAGGCTTTCCCCTGGGGGATACCCGAGAATACACCGATAAACTCATCTTT. V usage is TRDV1 and J usage is TRDJ1; TRDD3 matches 11 bases. The J segment lost 0 bases and the V segment lost 1 base, leaving 22 bases of the junction unmatched. The CDR3 consists of 23 residues. In germline, CDR1 is TSWWSYY, CDR2 QGS.